The sequence of this TCR beta chain was determined in a study of T cells in localized non-small cell lung cancer. Study-wide findings and caveats: Greater T cell density in blood accompanied longer overall survival. Adjacent lung had a median about 57 of the 100 largest tumor clones.

Notes on this clone: The target antigen is unknown.

Clones were sequenced by immunoSEQ multiplex PCR, and TCRdb holds only the in-frame ones, with some missing. The sample has 72,000 or so clones, 86% seen once; the top ten hold about a fifth. The CDR3 runs to 14 residues. The V and J ends lost 2 bases and 0 bases respectively, with 5 bases between them. Per the germline V gene, CDR1 is SGHTA and CDR2 is FQGTGA. The receptor was isolated from an older male donor with stage III squamous cell lung carcinoma. The rearrangement joins TRBV7-3 to TRBJ1-3, with unresolved D. This specimen consisted of peripheral blood, obtained before any cancer treatment. As DNA, the CDR3 is TGTGCCAGCAGCTTAGCGGGCTCTGGAAACACCATATATTTT. It encodes CASSLAGSGNTIYF. The full variable domain, in which reference TRBV7-3 and TRBJ1-3 provide the parts outside the CDR3, is GAGVSQTPSNKVTEKGKYVELRCDPISGHTALYWYRQSLGQGPEFLIYFQGTGAADDSGLPNDRFFAVRPEGSVSTLKIQRTERGDSAVYLCASSLAGSGNTIYFGEGSWLTVV.